This TCR beta chain was identified in a study of T cell repertoires in cytomegalovirus infection. From the reads, TCRdb called clonotypes with MiXCR, one entry per CDR3 protein. Seen here are fewer than 200,000 distinct CDR3 sequences, approximately 15% observed once, and the top ten hold 25% to 30%. V was clipped by 8 bases and J by 5 bases, with 15 bases between them. This CDR3 is 13 amino acids long. CDR1 MNHEY and CDR2 SVGAGI come from the germline V gene. This clonotype was seen only a few times. V gene TRBV6-5 combines with J gene TRBJ1-1; D might be TRBD1 (6 bases). The source material was PBMCs. The source is a human donor in good health (CMV status not recorded). Some clones in this sample may be carry-over from other donors' samples. CDR3 loop: CASQRGVDTEAFF. CDR3 bases: TGTGCCAGCCAAAGGGGGGTAGATACTGAAGCTTTCTTT.